The 9 T cell receptor beta chains presented below share a single source sample, sequenced in a study of cytomegalovirus exposure and HLA in healthy donors. Both 60 Vbeta primers and 13 Jbeta primers went into the PCR. Assay: immunoSEQ multiplex PCR; the TCRdb copy retains only in-frame clones and omits some. The table has about 150,000 clones, around 80% seen once. Material: PBMCs. The source of these receptors is a young man in good health and CMV-seropositive.

The genes are TRBV2 and TRBJ1-5; weak D call: TRBD1 (6 bases). V dropped 3 bases and J dropped 4 bases, with 7 bases sitting between them. Germline V gene lookup returns CDR1 SNHLY and CDR2 FYNNEI. The CDR3 is 13 amino acids. This chain's CDR3 is CASSEDRNQPQHF. CDR3 DNA sequence: TGTGCCAGCAGTGAGGACAGAAATCAGCCCCAGCATTTT.

J is TRBJ2-7 and V is TRBV7-2; TRBD2 might be the D (6 bases). Germline assignment: CDR1 SGHTA and CDR2 FQGNSA. This CDR3 is 16 amino acids long. Trimming shortened V by 4 bases and J by 0 bases, and 16 bases separated the two germline ends. CDR3 sequence reads: CASSSKGTGRSYEQYF. Written as DNA, the CDR3 is TGTGCCAGCAGCTCAAAGGGGACTGGACGCTCCTACGAGCAGTACTTC.

The DNA of the CDR3 is TGTGCCAGCAGCTTAGCCAAAGACTCAAAGACAGCCTGGAAAGCTTTCTTT. It codes for CASSLAKDSKTAWKAFF. The chain has TRBV7-9 and TRBJ1-1, with D possibly matching TRBD1 (5 bases). The CDR3 loop spans 17 amino acids. Trimming shortened V by 0 bases and J by 9 bases, and 23 bases separated the two germline ends. Germline V gene sequence: CDR1 SEHNR, CDR2 FQNEAQ (reference sequence). Using reference TRBV7-9 and TRBJ1-1 for the parts outside the CDR3, the full variable domain is DTGVSQNPRHKITKRGQNVTFRCDPISEHNRLYWYRQTLGQGPEFLTYFQNEAQLEKSRLLSDRFSAERPKGSFSTLEIQRTEQGDSAMYLCASSLAKDSKTAWKAFFGQGTRLTVV.

About this clone: This sample includes further DNA sequences coding for the same CDR3. V is TRBV28 and J is TRBJ1-5; TRBD1 aligns across 8 bases. Trimming took 5 bases from V and 2 from J; bases not matched to a gene: 5. This CDR3 spans 15 amino acids. The germline gives CDR1 MDHEN, CDR2 SYDVKM. In DNA form, the CDR3 reads TGTGCCAGCAGTCTACAGGGGGTGGGCAATCAGCCCCAGCATTTT. It encodes CASSLQGVGNQPQHF. The entire variable domain, with the rest obtained from reference TRBV28 and TRBJ1-5, is as follows: DVKVTQSSRYLVKRTGEKVFLECVQDMDHENMFWYRQDPGLGLRLIYFSYDVKMKEKGDIPEGYSVSREKKERFSLILESASTNQTSMYLCASSLQGVGNQPQHFGDGTRLSIL.

This clone was picked up many times. This chain connects TRBV19 to TRBJ1-5, with D unresolved. Germline V gene data show CDR1 as LNHDA and CDR2 as SQIVND (reference sequence). Deletions cut 5 bases from V and 7 bases from J, with 18 bases between. The CDR3 consists of 15 residues. For the CDR3, the DNA is TGTGCCAGTAGTTTTCCGGGGAGAGAAGGACAGCCCCAGCATTTT. It yields the protein CASSFPGREGQPQHF.

V usage is TRBV4-1 and J usage is TRBJ1-6; no firm D call. Looked up from germline, CDR1 is MGHRA and CDR2 is YSYEKL. The CDR3 totals 14 residues. The V gene lost 3 bases and the J gene lost 8 bases, with 11 bases spanning the gap. The CDR3 nucleotides are TGCGCCAGCAGCCACCCAGGCTTCGATTCACCCCTCCACTTT. Amino acid sequence: CASSHPGFDSPLHF.

The chain uses TRBV18 and TRBJ2-1; D is possibly TRBD1 (6 bases). The CDR3 totals 12 residues. Germline V lookup: CDR1 KGHSH, CDR2 LQKENI. The V gene lost 3 bases and the J gene lost 9 bases, with 9 bases spanning the gap. The CDR3 loop reads CASSPTQGEQFF. The CDR3 DNA sequence: TGTGCCAGCTCACCCACACAGGGTGAGCAGTTCTTC.

The rearrangement links TRBV30 to TRBJ2-7; 7 bases match TRBD1. The V segment lost 7 bases and the J segment 5 bases; nucleotides outside the gene matches: 5. The CDR3 runs to 11 residues. Germline CDR1 and CDR2: GTSNPN and SVGIG (reference sequence). In DNA, the CDR3 is TGTGCCTCCTACAGGGGCGACGAGCAGTACTTC. Amino acid sequence: CASYRGDEQYF.

The chain carries TRBV18 and TRBJ2-7, with 11 positions matching TRBD1. V was clipped by 6 bases and J by 6 bases; unmatched bases: 7. The CDR3 is 14 residues long. Per the germline V gene, CDR1 is KGHSH and CDR2 is LQKENI. CDR3 sequence (DNA): TGTGCCAGCTCTCTGGGACAGGGGGATCGCGAGCAGTACTTC. Translated: CASSLGQGDREQYF.